This T cell receptor beta chain was sequenced for a study of cytomegalovirus exposure and HLA in healthy donors. This PCR relied on a set of 60 Vbeta primers and 13 Jbeta primers. TCRdb's copy holds only in-frame clones and misses some; the assay was immunoSEQ multiplex PCR. This sample has 50,000 or so clones, with approximately 70% found just once. Details on this clone: Its specificity is not known.

Broader study findings: A later analysis showed that HLA-associated TCR beta chains had undergone more clonal expansion than equally common others.

Sequenced material: PBMCs. The receptor was derived from a man younger than 35 in good health and CMV-seronegative.

CDR3 residues: CASSQGGGNEKLFF. Written as DNA, the CDR3 is TGTGCCAGCTCCCAGGGCGGGGGCAATGAAAAACTGTTTTTT. This rearrangement joins TRBV18 to TRBJ1-4; D is possibly TRBD1 (6 bases). Between the trimmed V and J ends, which lost 6 bases and 5 bases, there was a span of 13 bases. Germline assignment: CDR1 KGHSH and CDR2 LQKENI. This CDR3 is built from 14 residues.